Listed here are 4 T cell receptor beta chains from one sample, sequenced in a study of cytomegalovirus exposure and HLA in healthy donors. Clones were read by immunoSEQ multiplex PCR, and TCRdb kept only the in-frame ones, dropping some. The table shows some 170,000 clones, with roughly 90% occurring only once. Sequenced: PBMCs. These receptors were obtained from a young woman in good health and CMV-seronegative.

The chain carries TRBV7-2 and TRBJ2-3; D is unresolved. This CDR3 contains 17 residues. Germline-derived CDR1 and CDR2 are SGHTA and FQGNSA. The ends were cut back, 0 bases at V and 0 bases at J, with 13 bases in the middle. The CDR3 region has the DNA TGTGCCAGCAGCTTAGCCCTGAGTGCTATGAGCACAGATACGCAGTATTTT. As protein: CASSLALSAMSTDTQYF.

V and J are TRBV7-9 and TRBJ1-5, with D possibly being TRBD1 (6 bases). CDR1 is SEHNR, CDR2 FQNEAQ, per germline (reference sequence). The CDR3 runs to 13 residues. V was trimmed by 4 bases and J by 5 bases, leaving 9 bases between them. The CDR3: CASSSGVDQPQHF. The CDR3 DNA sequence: TGTGCCAGCAGCTCAGGGGTTGATCAGCCCCAGCATTTT.

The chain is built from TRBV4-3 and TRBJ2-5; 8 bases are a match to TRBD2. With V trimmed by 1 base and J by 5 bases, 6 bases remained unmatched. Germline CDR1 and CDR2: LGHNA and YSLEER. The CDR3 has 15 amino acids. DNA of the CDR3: TGCGCCAGCAGCCAAGGAAGCGGGAGCTGGGAGACCCAGTACTTC. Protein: CASSQGSGSWETQYF.

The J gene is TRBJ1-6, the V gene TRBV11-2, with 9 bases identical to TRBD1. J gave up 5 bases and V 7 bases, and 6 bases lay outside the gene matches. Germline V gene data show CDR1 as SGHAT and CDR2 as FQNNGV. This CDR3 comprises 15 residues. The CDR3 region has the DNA TGTGCCAGCATATACGGGACAGGGAATAATTCACCCCTCCACTTT. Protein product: CASIYGTGNNSPLHF. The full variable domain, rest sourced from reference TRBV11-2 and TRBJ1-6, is EAGVAQSPRYKIIEKRQSVAFWCNPISGHATLYWYQQILGQGPKLLIQFQNNGVVDDSQLPKDRFSAERLKGVDSTLKIQPAKLEDSAVYLCASIYGTGNNSPLHFGNGTRLTVT.